These 20 T cell receptor beta chains were all obtained from the same sample, sequenced in a study of CD8+CD57+ T cells in acquired aplastic anemia. The template for TCR beta VDJ and CDR3 sequence profiling was genomic DNA. TCRdb analysed the reads with MiXCR anew, one entry per CDR3 protein. The profile shows 200,000 or so distinct CDR3 sequences, 55% to 65% of them singletons. Previously, flow cytometry had revealed CD8+CD57+ cell expansion in the patients chosen for sequencing. Sample: sorted CD4+, CD8+, or CD8+CD57+ T cells (not recorded which) from PBMCs. All receptors derive from a human donor with aplastic anemia.

This clonotype was counted ten times or more. The chain combines TRBV9 with TRBJ2-2; a weak D match, TRBD2 (5 bases). Deletions cut 0 bases from V and 1 base from J, with 7 bases between. Germline V gives CDR1 SGDLS, CDR2 YYNGEE. The length of the CDR3 is 15 residues. This CDR3 reads CASSVAGRNTGELFF. The CDR3, as DNA: TGTGCCAGCAGCGTAGCGGGGAGGAACACCGGGGAGCTGTTTTTT.

CDR3 sequence (DNA): TGTGCCAGTAGTACCCAGGGGCAGGGCTATGGCTACACCTTC. This codes for CASSTQGQGYGYTF. The chain is built from TRBV19 and TRBJ1-2; a possible D gene is TRBD1 (6 bases). Germline lookup yields CDR1 LNHDA and CDR2 SQIVND (reference sequence). The ends were cut back, 4 bases at V and 4 bases at J, with 13 bases in the middle. CDR3 length: 14 residues. The full variable domain, in which reference TRBV19 and TRBJ1-2 provide the parts outside the CDR3, is DGGITQSPKYLFRKEGQNVTLSCEQNLNHDAMYWYRQDPGQGLRLIYYSQIVNDFQKGDIAEGYSVSREKKESFPLTVTSAQKNPTAFYLCASSTQGQGYGYTFGSGTRLTVV.

V gene TRBV10-3 combines with J gene TRBJ2-5, with 7 bases lining up with TRBD1. CDR1 is ENHRY, CDR2 SYGVKD, per germline. J was trimmed by 3 bases and V by 6 bases; bases with no gene match: 7. This CDR3 has 14 amino acids. The CDR3 region has the DNA TGTGCCATCAGCGAGGTAGGGGGCGAAGAGACCCAGTACTTC. Protein product: CAISEVGGEETQYF.

The V gene is TRBV7-8, the J gene TRBJ2-7; 13 bases line up with TRBD2. Germline loops: CDR1 SGHVS, CDR2 FQNEAQ. The ends lost 5 bases at V and 9 bases at J; junction bases unmatched: 10. The CDR3 consists of 15 residues. The CDR3 here is CASSETSGRASGQYF. The CDR3 DNA follows: TGTGCCAGCAGCGAAACTAGCGGGAGGGCCTCCGGGCAGTACTTC.

The J gene is TRBJ2-6, the V gene TRBV9; a possible D gene is TRBD2 (5 bases). Between the trimmed V and J ends, which lost 4 bases and 2 bases, there was a span of 13 bases. Germline CDR1 reads SGDLS; CDR2 reads YYNGEE. The CDR3 extends over 16 amino acids. CDR3 sequence (DNA): TGTGCCAGCAGCACCTCAACTAGGGCTGGGGCCAACGTCCTGACTTTC. Encoded protein: CASSTSTRAGANVLTF.

The chain joins TRBV7-9 to TRBJ2-1, with a weak D call TRBD1 (6 bases). CDR1 is SEHNR, CDR2 FQNEAQ, per germline (reference sequence). V lost 5 bases and J lost 4, with 18 bases in between. This CDR3 comprises 16 residues. CDR3: CASSLQMDSNYNEQFF. The CDR3 DNA reads as TGTGCCAGCAGCCTACAAATGGACAGCAATTACAATGAGCAGTTCTTC. The full variable domain, its missing parts supplied by reference TRBV7-9 and TRBJ2-1, is DTGVSQNPRHKITKRGQNVTFRCDPISEHNRLYWYRQTLGQGPEFLTYFQNEAQLEKSRLLSDRFSAERPKGSFSTLEIQRTEQGDSAMYLCASSLQMDSNYNEQFFGPGTRLTVL.

The chain is built from TRBV24-1 and TRBJ2-3, with a possible D match to TRBD2 (5 bases). The V and J ends lost 5 bases and 0 bases respectively, with 14 bases between them. The germline V gene encodes CDR1 KGHDR and CDR2 SFDVKD. The CDR3 extends over 16 amino acids. CDR3 sequence reads: CATSGMRTASTDTQYF. In DNA form, the CDR3 reads TGTGCCACCAGTGGGATGAGGACTGCTAGCACAGATACGCAGTATTTT.

This clonotype was counted a few times. This rearrangement joins TRBV19 to TRBJ1-2; D is unclear. Per germline, CDR1 LNHDA and CDR2 SQIVND (reference sequence). V was clipped by 5 bases and J by 7 bases, with 14 bases between them. This CDR3 spans 13 amino acids. The CDR3 loop is CASSPQFTAGYTF. The CDR3 DNA sequence: TGTGCCAGTAGTCCCCAGTTTACTGCTGGCTACACCTTC.

This sequence joins TRBV15 and TRBJ2-1; TRBD2 agrees at 10 bases. This CDR3 is 17 amino acids long. Germline CDR1 LNHNV, CDR2 YYDKDF (reference sequence). V lost 3 bases and J lost 8; bases outside the gene matches: 13. The CDR3: CATSSAATSGNFYEQFF. The CDR3 bases are TGTGCCACCAGCAGTGCCGCTACTAGCGGGAACTTCTATGAGCAGTTCTTC.

The chain recombines TRBV19 with TRBJ2-7; a weak D match, TRBD1 (5 bases). CDR1 LNHDA and CDR2 SQIVND come from the germline V gene (reference sequence). V shed 6 bases and J shed 6 bases, with 18 bases lying between them. The CDR3 consists of 14 residues. The CDR3 is CASSQTSGLSEQYF. DNA of the CDR3: TGTGCCAGTAGCCAAACTTCAGGGCTGAGCGAGCAGTACTTC.

This rearrangement joins TRBV19 to TRBJ2-1, with a tentative D call TRBD1 (5 bases). CDR3 length: 13 residues. Germline V gene sequence: CDR1 LNHDA, CDR2 SQIVND (reference sequence). V was cut by 3 bases and J by 5 bases, with 8 bases left in between. For the CDR3, the DNA is TGTGCCAGTAGTATCTCAGGGAACAATGAGCAGTTCTTC. Amino acid sequence: CASSISGNNEQFF.

The chain links TRBV15 to TRBJ1-5; maybe TRBD1 (6 bases). V dropped 2 bases and J dropped 4 bases, with 18 bases sitting between them. The CDR3 consists of 17 residues. The germline V gene has CDR1 LNHNV and CDR2 YYDKDF (reference sequence). The CDR3 reads CATSRPKGGAGNQPQHF. As DNA, the CDR3 is TGTGCCACCAGCAGACCCAAGGGGGGGGCAGGAAATCAGCCCCAGCATTTT. The variable domain in full, completed from reference TRBV15 and TRBJ1-5, reads DAMVIQNPRYQVTQFGKPVTLSCSQTLNHNVMYWYQQKSSQAPKLLFHYYDKDFNNEADTPDNFQSRRPNTSFCFLDIRSPGLGDTAMYLCATSRPKGGAGNQPQHFGDGTRLSIL.

The chain is built from TRBV6-5 and TRBJ1-2; no reliable D call. Trimming took 5 bases from V and 7 from J, leaving 20 bases between them. The CDR3 consists of 15 residues. CDR1 and CDR2 (germline): MNHEY, SVGAGI. The CDR3 DNA sequence: TGTGCCAGCAGTGGCCTCGCCAAAACATCAGTTGGCTACACCTTC. Residues: CASSGLAKTSVGYTF.

The chain joins TRBV10-3 to TRBJ2-2; D tentatively fits TRBD1 or TRBD2 (6 bases each). The CDR3 consists of 16 residues. V was cut by 0 bases and J by 7 bases, with 15 bases left in between. Germline V gives CDR1 ENHRY, CDR2 SYGVKD. As DNA, the CDR3 is TGTGCCATCAGTGAGTCAGGAGGGGGGCGCGGCGGGGAGCTGTTTTTT. It translates to CAISESGGGRGGELFF.

The CDR3 sequence is CASSPGTSSEQFF. The DNA for the CDR3 is TGTGCCAGCAGCCCCGGGACTAGCTCAGAGCAGTTCTTC. J is TRBJ2-1 and V is TRBV5-5; 9 bases are shared with TRBD2. Germline V gives CDR1 SGHKS, CDR2 YYEKEE (reference sequence). The CDR3 is 13 residues long. Trimming removed 4 bases from V and 10 bases from J; junction bases left unmatched: 6.

This chain joins TRBV5-1 and TRBJ1-1, with 9 bases that match TRBD1. This CDR3 comprises 14 residues. The germline gives CDR1 SGHRS, CDR2 YFSETQ. Unmatched junction bases numbered 8, after V lost 4 bases and J lost 7 bases. DNA for the CDR3: TGCGCCAGCAGCCCTAGACAGGGGGTAGGTGAAGCTTTCTTT. Translated, it gives CASSPRQGVGEAFF.

This clonotype showed up many times. The gene calls are TRBV18 and TRBJ2-7, with TRBD2 as a possible D gene (7 bases). V was cut by 2 bases and J by 5 bases, with 13 bases left in between. Germline V gene sequence: CDR1 KGHSH, CDR2 LQKENI. The CDR3 is 14 amino acids. The DNA for the CDR3 is TGTGCCAGCTCACCAACAGGCGGGGGCGACGAGCAGTACTTC. Encoded protein: CASSPTGGGDEQYF.

Notes on this clonotype: Germline and junction disagree at one end, which may indicate a read error. This chain connects TRBV10-2 to TRBJ1-6; 8 bases are shared with TRBD1. Germline assignment: CDR1 WSHSY and CDR2 SAAADI. The CDR3 length is 15 residues. The CDR3, as DNA: TGCGCCAGCAACCCCTCGACAGGGGTGGATTCACCCCTCCGCTTT. Its protein product is CASNPSTGVDSPLRF.

The rearrangement links TRBV7-2 to TRBJ1-1; weak D call: TRBD1 (5 bases). The CDR3 contains 15 residues. The ends were cut back, 0 bases at V and 1 base at J, with 9 bases in the middle. Germline V lookup: CDR1 SGHTA, CDR2 FQGNSA. This chain's CDR3 is CASSLAWTQNTEAFF. DNA for the CDR3: TGTGCCAGCAGCTTAGCGTGGACACAGAACACTGAAGCTTTCTTT.

The chain couples TRBV24-1 to TRBJ2-7; D gene unclear. CDR1 is KGHDR, CDR2 SFDVKD, per germline. The CDR3 has 12 amino acids. Trimming removed 0 bases from V and 9 bases from J, with 8 bases in between. The CDR3 region has the DNA TGTGCCACCAGTGATTTGGGGATCCTGCAGTACTTC. Its translation: CATSDLGILQYF.